This T cell receptor (beta chain) was found in a study of T-cell memory formation after mild COVID-19. A remark on this clonotype: Its antigen remains unknown.

Germline CDR1 and CDR2: SGHVS and FNYEAQ. V was clipped by 5 bases and J by 10 bases, with 17 bases between them. The CDR3 sequence is 13 residues long. Broader study findings: There were some responding clones in pre-infection memory, which suggested that cross-reactive memory had joined. Clones that contracted from day 15 to 85 had balanced CD4/CD8; later expanders were CD4+ biased.

A 5'RACE reaction primed in the constant segment made cDNA libraries of TCR alpha and TCR beta, and these carried sample barcodes and UMIs. TCRdb re-analysed the 5' RACE reads in MiXCR, keeping a single row per CDR3 protein. The sample has 300,000 to 400,000 distinct CDR3 sequences, 15% seen once. Sample: PBMCs or a T cell subset sorted from them (not recorded which). This clonotype originated in a man between 18 and 35 years old who had mild COVID-19 (a few samples of this study predate the infection). Cell type and time point are not known. The genes are TRBV7-6 and TRBJ2-5; D might be TRBD1 or TRBD2, each matching 6 bases. This CDR3 reads CASSLGGLQDQYF. The CDR3 nucleotides read TGTGCCAGCAGCCTAGGGGGACTCCAGGACCAGTACTTC.